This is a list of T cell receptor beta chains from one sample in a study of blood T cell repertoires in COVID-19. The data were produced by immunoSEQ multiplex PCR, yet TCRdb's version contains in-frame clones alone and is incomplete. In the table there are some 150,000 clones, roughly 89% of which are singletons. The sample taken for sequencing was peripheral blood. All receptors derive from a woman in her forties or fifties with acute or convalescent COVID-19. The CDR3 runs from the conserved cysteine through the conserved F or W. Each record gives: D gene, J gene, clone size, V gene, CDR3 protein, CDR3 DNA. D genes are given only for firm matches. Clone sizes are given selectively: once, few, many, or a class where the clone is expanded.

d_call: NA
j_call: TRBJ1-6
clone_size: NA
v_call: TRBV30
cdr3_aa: CAWRAGENNSPLHF
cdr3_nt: TGTGCCTGGAGGGCGGGGGAGAATAATTCACCCCTCCACTTT

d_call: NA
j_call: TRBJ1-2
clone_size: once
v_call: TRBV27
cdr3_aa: CASSLQGNGNYGYTF
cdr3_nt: TGTGCCAGCAGTTTACAGGGTAATGGTAACTATGGCTACACCTTC

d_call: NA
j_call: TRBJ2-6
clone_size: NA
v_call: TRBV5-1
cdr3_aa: CASSLADSSGANVLTF
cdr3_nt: TGCGCCAGCAGCTTGGCCGACAGTTCAGGGGCCAACGTCCTGACTTTC

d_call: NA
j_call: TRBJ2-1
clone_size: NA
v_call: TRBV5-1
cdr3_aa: CASSIGTGYNEQFF
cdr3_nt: TGCGCCAGCAGCATAGGGACTGGCTACAATGAGCAGTTCTTC

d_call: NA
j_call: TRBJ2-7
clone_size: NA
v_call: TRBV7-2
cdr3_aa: CASSLEGAVSYEQYF
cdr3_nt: TGTGCCAGCAGCCTAGAGGGAGCGGTCTCCTACGAGCAGTACTTC

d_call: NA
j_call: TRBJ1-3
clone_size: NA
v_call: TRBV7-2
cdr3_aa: CASSLAEGSGNTIYF
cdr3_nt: TGTGCCAGCAGCTTAGCGGAGGGAAGCGGAAACACCATATATTTT

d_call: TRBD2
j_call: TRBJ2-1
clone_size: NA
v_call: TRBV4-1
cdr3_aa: CASSQGRGGLNNEQFF
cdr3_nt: TGCGCCAGCAGCCAAGGGCGGGGGGGACTTAACAATGAGCAGTTCTTC

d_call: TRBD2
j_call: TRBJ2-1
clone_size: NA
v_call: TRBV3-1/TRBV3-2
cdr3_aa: CASSVGTSASNEQFF
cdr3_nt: TGTGCCAGCAGCGTCGGGACTAGCGCGAGCAATGAGCAGTTCTTC

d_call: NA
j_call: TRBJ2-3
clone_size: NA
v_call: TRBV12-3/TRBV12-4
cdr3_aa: CASRDFTDTQYF
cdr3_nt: TGTGCCAGCAGGGACTTCACAGATACGCAGTATTTT

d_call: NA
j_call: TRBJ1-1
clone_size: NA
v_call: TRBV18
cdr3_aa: CASSPGRENTEAFF
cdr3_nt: TGTGCCAGCTCCCCAGGGAGGGAGAACACTGAAGCTTTCTTT

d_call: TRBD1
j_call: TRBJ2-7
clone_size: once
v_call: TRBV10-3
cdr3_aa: CAISRTGSSYEQYF
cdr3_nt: TGTGCCATCAGCCGGACAGGTTCCTCCTACGAGCAGTACTTC

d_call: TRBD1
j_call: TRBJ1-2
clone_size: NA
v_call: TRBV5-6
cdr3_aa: CASSPRDRANYGYTF
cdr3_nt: TGTGCCAGCAGCCCCCGGGACAGAGCTAACTATGGCTACACCTTC

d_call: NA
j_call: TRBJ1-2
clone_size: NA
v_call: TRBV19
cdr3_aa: CASSFRQEGYTF
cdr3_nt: TGTGCCAGTAGTTTTCGACAGGAAGGCTACACCTTC

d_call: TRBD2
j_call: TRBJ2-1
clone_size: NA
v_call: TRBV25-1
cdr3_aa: CASSAVGTSGRNEQFF
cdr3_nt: TGTGCCAGCAGTGCCGTCGGGACTAGCGGGAGAAATGAGCAGTTCTTC

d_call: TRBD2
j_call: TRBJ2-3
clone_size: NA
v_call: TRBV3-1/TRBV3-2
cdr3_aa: CASSRSTSGLSDTQYF
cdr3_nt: TGTGCCAGCAGCCGCTCGACTAGCGGACTTTCAGATACGCAGTATTTT

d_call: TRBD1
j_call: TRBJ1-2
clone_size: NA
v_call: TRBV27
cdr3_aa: CASSSQGWDYGYTF
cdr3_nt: TGTGCCAGCAGTTCACAGGGGTGGGACTATGGCTACACCTTC

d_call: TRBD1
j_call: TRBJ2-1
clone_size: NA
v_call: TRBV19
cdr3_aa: CASSPPRGTGSHNEQFF
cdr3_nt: TGTGCCAGTAGCCCCCCCAGAGGGACAGGGTCCCACAATGAGCAGTTCTTC

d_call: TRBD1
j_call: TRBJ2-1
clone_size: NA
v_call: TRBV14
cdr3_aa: CASSPFDRDYNEQFF
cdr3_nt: TGTGCCAGCAGCCCCTTCGACAGGGATTACAATGAGCAGTTCTTC

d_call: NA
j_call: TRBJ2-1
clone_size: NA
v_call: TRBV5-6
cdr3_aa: CASSVDGGSYNEQFF
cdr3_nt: TGTGCCAGCAGTGTGGACGGGGGCTCCTACAATGAGCAGTTCTTC

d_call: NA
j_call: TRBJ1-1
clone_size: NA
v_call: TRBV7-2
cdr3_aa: CASSRRWGGSTEAFF
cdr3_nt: TGTGCCAGCAGTCGCAGGTGGGGGGGGTCCACTGAAGCTTTCTTT

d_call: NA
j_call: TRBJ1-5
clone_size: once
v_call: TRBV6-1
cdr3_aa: CAGLRGGNQPQHF
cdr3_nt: TGTGCCGGGCTTCGGGGGGGCAATCAGCCCCAGCATTTT

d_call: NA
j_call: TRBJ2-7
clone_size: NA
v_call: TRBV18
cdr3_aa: CASSPPQGIPHEQYF
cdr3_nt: TGTGCCAGCTCACCGCCACAGGGCATCCCCCACGAGCAGTACTTC

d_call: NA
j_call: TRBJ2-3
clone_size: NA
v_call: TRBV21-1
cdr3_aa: CASSKALGGPPGDTQYF
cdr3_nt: TGTGCCAGCAGCAAAGCGCTGGGAGGGCCGCCGGGGGATACGCAGTATTTT

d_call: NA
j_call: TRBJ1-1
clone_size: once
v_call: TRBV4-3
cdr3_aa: CASSQDPNGGPLEAFF
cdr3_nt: TGCGCCAGCAGCCAAGACCCCAACGGGGGGCCACTAGAAGCTTTCTTT

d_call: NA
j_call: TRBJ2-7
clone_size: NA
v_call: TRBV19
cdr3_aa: CASSIDFPRPGEQYF
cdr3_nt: TGTGCCAGTAGTATAGATTTCCCACGCCCAGGGGAGCAGTACTTC

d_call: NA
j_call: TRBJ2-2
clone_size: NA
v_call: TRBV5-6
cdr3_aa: CASSHLIKKQGTGELFF
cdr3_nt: TGTGCCAGCAGCCATCTGATTAAAAAACAGGGAACCGGGGAGCTGTTTTTT

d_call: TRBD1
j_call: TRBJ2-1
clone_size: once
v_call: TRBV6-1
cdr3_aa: CASSRGQGADEQFF
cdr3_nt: TGTGCCAGCAGTAGGGGACAGGGGGCTGATGAGCAGTTCTTC

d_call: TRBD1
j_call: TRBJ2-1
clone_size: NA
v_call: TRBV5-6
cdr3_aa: CASSARGFTYNEQFF
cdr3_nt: TGTGCCAGCAGCGCCAGGGGGTTCACCTACAATGAGCAGTTCTTC

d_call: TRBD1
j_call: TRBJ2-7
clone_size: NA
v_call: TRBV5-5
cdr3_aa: CASSLAGVAGGDEQYF
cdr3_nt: TGTGCCAGCAGCTTGGCGGGGGTGGCAGGGGGCGACGAGCAGTACTTC

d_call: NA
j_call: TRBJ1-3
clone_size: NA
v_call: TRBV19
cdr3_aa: CASTDLQGPSGNTIYF
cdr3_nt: TGTGCCAGTACGGATCTACAGGGACCGTCTGGAAACACCATATATTTT

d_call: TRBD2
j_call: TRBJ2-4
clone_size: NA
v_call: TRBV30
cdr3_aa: CAWSAGGRNLGKNIQYF
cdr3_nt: TGTGCCTGGAGTGCGGGGGGTCGGAACCTGGGCAAAAACATTCAGTACTTC

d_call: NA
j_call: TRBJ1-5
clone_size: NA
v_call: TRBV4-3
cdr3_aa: CASSQDLHQPQHF
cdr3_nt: TGCGCCAGCAGCCAAGATCTCCATCAGCCCCAGCATTTT

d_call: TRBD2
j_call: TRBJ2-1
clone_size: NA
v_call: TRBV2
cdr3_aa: CASNGGTSGSRNEQFF
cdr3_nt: TGTGCCAGCAACGGAGGGACTAGCGGGAGTAGAAATGAGCAGTTCTTC

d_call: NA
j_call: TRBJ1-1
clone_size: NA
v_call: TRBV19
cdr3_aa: CASRLWGRVDTEAFF
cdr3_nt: TGTGCCAGCCGGCTATGGGGGCGAGTTGACACTGAAGCTTTCTTT

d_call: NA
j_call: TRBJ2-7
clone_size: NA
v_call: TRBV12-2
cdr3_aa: CASRLAYRDRGYEQYF
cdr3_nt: TGTGCAAGTCGCTTAGCCTACCGGGACAGGGGATACGAGCAGTACTTC

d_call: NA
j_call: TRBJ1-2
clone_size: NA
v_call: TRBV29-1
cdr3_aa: CSVVGPAGGYTF
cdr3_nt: TGCAGCGTGGTAGGTCCCGCGGGGGGCTACACCTTC

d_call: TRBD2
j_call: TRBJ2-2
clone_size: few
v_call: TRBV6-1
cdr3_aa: CASSEVPSGSSRGTGELFF
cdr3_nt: TGTGCCAGCAGTGAAGTTCCTAGCGGGAGTAGTCGGGGCACCGGGGAGCTGTTTTTT

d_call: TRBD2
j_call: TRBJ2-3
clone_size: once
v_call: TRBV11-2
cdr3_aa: CASSLDGGSTDTQYF
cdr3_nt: TGTGCCAGCAGCTTAGACGGGGGGTCCACAGATACGCAGTATTTT

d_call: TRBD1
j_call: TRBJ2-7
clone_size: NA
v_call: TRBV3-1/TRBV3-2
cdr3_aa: CASSSRDRTTYEQYF
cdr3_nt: TGTGCCAGCAGCTCCAGGGACAGGACAACCTACGAGCAGTACTTC

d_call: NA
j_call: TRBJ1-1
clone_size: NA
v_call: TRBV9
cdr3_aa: CASSVGVSGGTEAFF
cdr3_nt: TGTGCCAGCAGCGTAGGGGTCTCCGGCGGCACTGAAGCTTTCTTT

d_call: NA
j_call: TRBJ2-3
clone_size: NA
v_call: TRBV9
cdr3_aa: CASSFRLHTDTQYF
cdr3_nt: TGTGCCAGCAGCTTCCGACTACACACAGATACGCAGTATTTT

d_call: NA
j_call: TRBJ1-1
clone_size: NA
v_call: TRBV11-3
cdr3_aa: CASSLVRNTEAFF
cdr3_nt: TGTGCCAGCAGCTTAGTTCGGAACACTGAAGCTTTCTTT

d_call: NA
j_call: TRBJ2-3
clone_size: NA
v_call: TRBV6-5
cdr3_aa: CASTPAAGRADTQYF
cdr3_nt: TGTGCCAGCACCCCCGCCGCCGGGCGGGCAGATACGCAGTATTTT